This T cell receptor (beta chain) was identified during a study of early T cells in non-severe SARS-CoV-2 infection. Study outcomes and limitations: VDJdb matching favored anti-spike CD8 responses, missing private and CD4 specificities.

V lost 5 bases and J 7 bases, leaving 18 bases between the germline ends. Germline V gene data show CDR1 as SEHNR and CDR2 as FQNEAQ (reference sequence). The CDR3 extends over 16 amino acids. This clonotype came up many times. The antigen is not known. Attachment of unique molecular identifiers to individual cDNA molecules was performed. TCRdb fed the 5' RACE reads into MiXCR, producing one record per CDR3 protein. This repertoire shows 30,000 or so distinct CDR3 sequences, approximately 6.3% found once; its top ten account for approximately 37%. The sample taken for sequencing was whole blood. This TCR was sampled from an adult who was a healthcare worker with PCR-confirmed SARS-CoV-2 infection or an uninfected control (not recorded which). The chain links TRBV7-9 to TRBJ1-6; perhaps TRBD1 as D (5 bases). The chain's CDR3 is CASSGTAGLRNSPLHF. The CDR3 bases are TGTGCCAGCAGCGGGACTGCAGGGTTGAGGAATTCACCCCTCCACTTT.